The rows below give T cell receptor beta chains drawn from one sample of a study of control samples from healthy donors and cancer patients. TCRdb's table, derived via immunoSEQ multiplex PCR, lists solely in-frame clones and lacks some. The top ten clones hold roughly 23% of a sample with fewer than 45,000 clones, 85% to 95% of them seen once. The sequenced sample consisted of PBMCs. The receptors were gathered from a woman aged 40 to 49 with head and neck cancer. The CDR3 runs from the conserved cysteine through the conserved F or W. The D gene is left open where the match is weak.

D gene | J gene | V gene | CDR3 length | CDR3 protein
. | TRBJ2-1 | TRBV12-3/TRBV12-4 | 12 | CASSPTYNEQFF
TRBD2 | TRBJ2-3 | TRBV5-1 | 16 | CASSLGLAGSTDTQYF
. | TRBJ1-3 | TRBV2 | 18 | CASSVVRIGGGSGNTIYF
. | TRBJ1-2 | TRBV5-5 | 14 | CASSFQPANYGYTF
. | TRBJ2-7 | TRBV21-1 | 14 | CASSRVGRGYEQYF
. | TRBJ1-1 | TRBV4-1 | 20 | CASSQDIWQGRIYADTEAFF
TRBD1 | TRBJ1-2 | TRBV2 | 15 | CASTYGTGDLHGYTF
TRBD2 | TRBJ2-7 | TRBV7-6 | 15 | CASSASGRAGYEQYF
TRBD2 | TRBJ2-1 | TRBV2 | 14 | CASNRAGGRYEQFF
. | TRBJ2-1 | TRBV12-3/TRBV12-4 | 13 | CASRHKTYNEQFF
TRBD1 | TRBJ2-7 | TRBV2 | 14 | CASSSGTGPYEQYF
. | TRBJ1-2 | TRBV10-2 | 16 | CASSASVWGPYYGYTF
. | TRBJ1-5 | TRBV5-1 | 14 | CASSLDGGNQPQHF
. | TRBJ1-1 | TRBV21-1 | 15 | CASIQPRLMNTEAFF
TRBD2 | TRBJ2-1 | TRBV24-1 | 16 | CATSDRLGTSLTEQFF
. | TRBJ1-2 | TRBV5-4 | 12 | CASSSEGYGYTF
. | TRBJ2-1 | TRBV19 | 14 | CASSLGTSYNEQFF
. | TRBJ2-7 | TRBV3-1/TRBV3-2 | 15 | CASSQEDWSKYEQYF
. | TRBJ1-6 | TRBV10-3 | 13 | CAISERDNSPLHF
. | TRBJ2-5 | TRBV7-9 | 14 | CASSLVGNQETQYF
TRBD1 | TRBJ1-5 | TRBV7-2 | 14 | CASSFGQGSQPQHF
. | TRBJ1-4 | TRBV19 | 14 | CASSSSPTNEKLFF
. | TRBJ1-2 | TRBV4-1 | 14 | CASSQGRLIYGYTF
. | TRBJ2-7 | TRBV21-1 | 14 | CASSHSRGWNEQYF
. | TRBJ1-3 | TRBV19 | 14 | CASSPGYSGNTIYF
TRBD1 | TRBJ2-6 | TRBV2 | 20 | CASSERGRGGAKSGANVLTF
. | TRBJ2-5 | TRBV24-1 | 14 | CATSARTGGKTQYF
TRBD1 | TRBJ2-7 | TRBV3-1/TRBV3-2 | 14 | CASSHLDRAQEQYF
. | TRBJ1-2 | TRBV29-1 | 12 | CSVVRSSYGYTF
TRBD2 | TRBJ2-5 | TRBV29-1 | 14 | CSVGTSGYQETQYF
. | TRBJ1-2 | TRBV3-1/TRBV3-2 | 13 | CASSRDIFYGYTF
. | TRBJ1-2 | TRBV5-1 | 12 | CASRGTNCGYTF
TRBD1 | TRBJ1-3 | TRBV19 | 17 | CASNTGGTGRSGNTIYF
TRBD2 | TRBJ2-7 | TRBV4-1 | 18 | CASSHRKATSGRFDEQYF
. | TRBJ2-7 | TRBV15 | 15 | CATIQKPNHRWSGYF
TRBD1 | TRBJ1-6 | TRBV2 | 16 | CASSKRQGAFNSPLHF
TRBD2 | TRBJ2-3 | TRBV11-3 | 15 | CASSFEGRATDTQYF
. | TRBJ2-7 | TRBV7-9 | 13 | CASSLAGSYEQYF
TRBD1 | TRBJ1-5 | TRBV27 | 13 | CASSRQGQGPQHF
TRBD2 | TRBJ2-3 | TRBV4-2 | 17 | CASSQSGLAASTDTQYF
. | TRBJ2-6 | TRBV30 | 13 | CALSGSGANVLTF
TRBD2 | TRBJ2-7 | TRBV7-9 | 16 | CASSLEGGRSDYEQYF
TRBD2 | TRBJ2-1 | TRBV5-1 | 14 | CASSWTSGGGEQFF
TRBD2 | TRBJ2-1 | TRBV27 | 15 | CASRKRGGLTNEQFF
. | TRBJ2-6 | TRBV6-1 | 14 | CASSEMGGANVLTF
. | TRBJ2-1 | TRBV28 | 12 | CASSLLQGMTFF
TRBD1 | TRBJ1-4 | TRBV28 | 14 | CATDPGQTITKLFF
. | TRBJ1-1 | TRBV29-1 | 14 | CSGRTVRRNTEAFF
TRBD1 | TRBJ1-1 | TRBV2 | 14 | CASSETGTGGEAFF
. | TRBJ1-2 | TRBV11-2 | 16 | CASSFSPAWRNYGYTF
. | TRBJ1-1 | TRBV10-3 | 15 | CAISGAGAGDTEAFF
. | TRBJ1-1 | TRBV19 | 14 | CASSSPPEDTEAFF
TRBD2 | TRBJ2-1 | TRBV5-4 | 15 | CASGTSEGGYNEQFF
TRBD1 | TRBJ2-7 | TRBV4-1 | 15 | CASSQTGQGAYEQYF
. | TRBJ1-3 | TRBV23-1 | 17 | CASSQSEPQSSGNTIYF
TRBD2 | TRBJ2-1 | TRBV7-9 | 15 | CASSSLTGGGDEQFF
. | TRBJ2-3 | TRBV19 | 16 | CASRPERGFTTDTQYF
TRBD2 | TRBJ2-3 | TRBV6-4 | 16 | CASSDSIRGGLDTQYF
TRBD1 | TRBJ1-1 | TRBV7-6 | 15 | CASSAAGTGGSGAFF
. | TRBJ2-5 | TRBV11-2 | 14 | CASSFLLGAETQYF